Following are 16 T cell receptor beta chains from one sample sequenced in a study of blood T cell repertoires in COVID-19. Clones were read by immunoSEQ multiplex PCR, and TCRdb kept only the in-frame ones, dropping some. The sample contains roughly 250,000 clones, around 83% of which appear only once. The sample consisted of peripheral blood. The source is a middle-aged man with acute or convalescent COVID-19.

The rearrangement joins TRBV18 to TRBJ1-5, with D possibly TRBD1 on 5 matching bases. V lost 0 bases and J lost 6, with 12 bases in between. Germline assignment: CDR1 KGHSH and CDR2 LQKENI. CDR3 length: 15 amino acids. This CDR3 is CASSPPGGSRQPQHF. The CDR3 region has the DNA TGTGCCAGCTCACCACCCGGGGGAAGTCGTCAGCCCCAGCATTTT. The whole variable domain, remainder taken from reference TRBV18 and TRBJ1-5, is NAGVMQNPRHLVRRRGQEARLRCSPMKGHSHVYWYRQLPEEGLKFMVYLQKENIIDESGMPKERFSAEFPKEGPSILRIQQVVRGDSAAYFCASSPPGGSRQPQHFGDGTRLSIL.

This clone showed up just once. J is TRBJ2-7 and V is TRBV5-5; 8 nucleotides align to TRBD1. The junction had 10 bases not matched to a gene; V was cut back by 4 bases and J by 1 base. CDR1 is SGHKS and CDR2 is YYEKEE in the germline V gene (reference sequence). CDR3 size: 16 residues. This CDR3 reads CASSPTVGDRSYEQYF. In DNA, the CDR3 is TGTGCCAGCAGCCCGACCGTGGGGGACAGGTCCTACGAGCAGTACTTC.

This clone was observed a handful of times. V and J are TRBV3-1 (or the pseudogene TRBV3-2) and TRBJ1-2; D is possibly TRBD1 (6 bases). Germline V gives CDR1 LGHDT, CDR2 YNNKEL (reference sequence). V was clipped by 3 bases and J by 8 bases, with 22 bases between them. The CDR3 spans 16 residues. This CDR3 is CASSQEKTGGAEGYTF. For the CDR3, the DNA is TGTGCCAGCAGCCAGGAAAAAACCGGGGGGGCCGAAGGCTACACCTTC.

The chain couples TRBV6-5 to TRBJ1-2; D call uncertain. Deletions cut 6 bases from V and 6 bases from J, with 8 bases between. This CDR3 is built from 11 residues. Germline-derived CDR1 and CDR2 are MNHEY and SVGAGI. The CDR3 sequence: CASSNRNGYTF. The CDR3 DNA follows: TGTGCCAGCAGCAACAGAAATGGCTACACCTTC.

This clone has just one count. The chain combines TRBV6-5 with TRBJ1-2, with 11 bases fitting TRBD1. Germline trimming cut 6 bases from V and 4 bases from J; bases unmatched to any gene: 7. Germline V gene data show CDR1 as MNHEY and CDR2 as SVGAGI. The CDR3 is 15 amino acids. CDR3 in amino acids: CASSYRDRGIYGYTF. The DNA for the CDR3 is TGTGCCAGCAGCTACCGGGACAGGGGGATCTATGGCTACACCTTC.

This chain joins TRBV5-1 and TRBJ1-2, with D possibly being TRBD1 (6 bases). The CDR3 length is 16 residues. Trimming shortened V by 0 bases and J by 4 bases, and 16 bases separated the two germline ends. Looked up from germline, CDR1 is SGHRS and CDR2 is YFSETQ. The CDR3 is CASSLGEQGVAYGYTF. CDR3 coding DNA: TGCGCCAGCAGCTTGGGGGAACAGGGAGTTGCCTATGGCTACACCTTC.

This chain uses TRBV5-6 with TRBJ1-2; 10 nucleotides match TRBD1. V shed 3 bases and J 7 bases; nucleotides not matched to a gene: 3. The V gene's germline CDR1 is SGHDT and CDR2 YYEEEE. The CDR3 covers 13 residues. The CDR3 is CASSWTGGFGYTF. The CDR3 DNA reads TGTGCCAGCAGCTGGACAGGGGGGTTTGGCTACACCTTC.

This chain uses TRBV7-8 with TRBJ1-5; D call uncertain. Trimming left V 0 bases short and J 6 bases short, with 18 bases between. The germline V gene has CDR1 SGHVS and CDR2 FQNEAQ. The CDR3 length is 17 residues. CDR3 in DNA: TGTGCCAGCAGCTTAGCGCGGGTTTCGGGATTGGGTCAGCCCCAGCATTTT. Translation: CASSLARVSGLGQPQHF.

The chain carries TRBV6-5 and TRBJ1-1; possible D gene TRBD1, 6 bases. Germline V CDR1 and CDR2: MNHEY, SVGAGI. This CDR3 spans 15 amino acids. The V gene lost 5 bases and the J gene lost 0 bases, with 13 bases spanning the gap. CDR3: CASSPDSSLNTEAFF. The CDR3 DNA follows: TGTGCCAGCAGTCCGGACAGCTCGTTGAACACTGAAGCTTTCTTT.

The V gene is TRBV7-2, the J gene TRBJ1-2, with 9 bases lining up with TRBD1. Germline CDR1 reads SGHTA; CDR2 reads FQGNSA. V lost 9 bases, J lost 3 bases, and 5 bases stayed unmatched. The CDR3 length is 13 residues. The CDR3 is CASNRGPDYGYTF. The CDR3 nucleotides read TGTGCCAGTAACAGGGGGCCCGACTATGGCTACACCTTC.

A few counts support this clone. The CDR3 DNA sequence: TGTGCCAGCAGCTTAGGGGGGACTCCGTACTACAATGAGCAGTTCTTC. As protein: CASSLGGTPYYNEQFF. This chain uses TRBV7-3 with TRBJ2-1; possible D gene TRBD2, 6 bases. CDR1 and CDR2 (germline): SGHTA, FQGTGA. V lost 2 bases to trimming and J lost 3 bases, with 14 bases between them. This CDR3 has 16 amino acids.

J is TRBJ1-2 and V is TRBV5-1, with D possibly matching TRBD1 (6 bases). The CDR3 has 14 amino acids. Per the germline V gene, CDR1 is SGHRS and CDR2 is YFSETQ. Trimming shortened V by 0 bases and J by 7 bases, and 13 bases separated the two germline ends. Here the CDR3 reads CASSLDGTKSGYTF. In DNA, the CDR3 is TGCGCCAGCAGCTTGGACGGGACAAAATCTGGCTACACCTTC.

CDR3 DNA: TGTGCCAGCAGTTTAGGGAGGGGCAGGATGGGCACTGAAGCTTTCTTT. It encodes CASSLGRGRMGTEAFF. This chain links TRBV6-5 with TRBJ1-1; D possibly corresponds to TRBD1 (5 bases). The CDR3 spans 16 residues. V dropped 4 bases and J dropped 4 bases, with 19 bases sitting between them. Germline CDR1 MNHEY, CDR2 SVGAGI.

This sequence joins TRBV7-3 and TRBJ2-5, with D maybe TRBD2 (6 bases). This CDR3 region has 14 residues. CDR1 and CDR2 from the germline V gene are SGHTA and FQGTGA. V lost 5 bases and J lost 2, with 12 bases in between. The CDR3 DNA reads TGTGCCAGCAGCCCACCCGGGAGACAAGAGACCCAGTACTTC. Translated, it gives CASSPPGRQETQYF.

J is TRBJ2-7 and V is TRBV11-3, with D possibly matching TRBD2 (5 bases). Germline assignment: CDR1 SGHNT and CDR2 YENEEA. There are 13 residues in the CDR3. V gave up 1 base and J gave up 4 bases, with 8 bases separating them. CDR3 region: CASSLVPGYEQYF. In nucleotides, the CDR3 is TGTGCCAGCAGCTTAGTTCCGGGGTACGAGCAGTACTTC.

The chain couples TRBV7-2 to TRBJ1-1; D call uncertain. Germline V gene data show CDR1 as SGHTA and CDR2 as FQGNSA. The CDR3 runs 13 residues. V lost 1 base, J lost 10 bases, and 13 bases lay in between. As DNA, the CDR3 is TGTGCCAGCAGCTTAGGTCCCAGTCTCGTAGCTTTCTTT. Amino acid sequence: CASSLGPSLVAFF.